The rows below give T cell receptor beta chains drawn from one sample of a study of T-cell reconstitution after alpha-beta-depleted transplantation in children. TCRdb recomputed calls from the PCR reads with MiXCR, one row per CDR3 protein. The repertoire consists of a few hundred thousand distinct CDR3 sequences, with around 27% occurring once and the leading ten covering 36%. The sequenced sample was PBMCs, obtained before TCRalphabeta/CD19-depleted stem cell transplant. Receptors were obtained from a boy younger than two with Wiskott-Aldrich syndrome, due to receive a stem cell transplant. The CDR3 runs from the conserved cysteine through the conserved F or W. Fields, in order: D gene, clone size, V gene, J gene, CDR3 DNA, CDR3 protein. The D gene is left open where the match is weak. Part of the rows lack a size; the others show once, few, many or a class for expanded clones.

TRBD2,-,TRBV27,TRBJ2-1,TGTGCCAGCAGTTTATGGGGGGTGACTAGCGGGACGAGGTATGAGCAGTTCTTC,CASSLWGVTSGTRYEQFF
TRBD2,-,TRBV29-1,TRBJ2-1,TGCAGCGTTGTACGCCGGCTAGCGGGCAATGAGCAGTTCTTC,CSVVRRLAGNEQFF
-,few,TRBV5-1,TRBJ2-7,TGCGCCAGCAGCGTTGGACAGACCTACGAGCAGTACTTC,CASSVGQTYEQYF
TRBD1,-,TRBV5-1,TRBJ1-6,TGCGCCAGCAGCAAGACAGGGGGACGGTCACCCCTCCACTTT,CASSKTGGRSPLHF
-,-,TRBV5-1,TRBJ1-2,TGCGCCAGCAGCTTGGGAGATGCAGTCGCGAGCTATGGCTACACCTTC,CASSLGDAVASYGYTF
-,few,TRBV10-3,TRBJ2-2,TGTGCCATCAGTGAGTCGCCAGGGGGGAATACCGGGGAGCTGTTTTTT,CAISESPGGNTGELFF
-,-,TRBV5-5,TRBJ2-1,TGTGCCAGCAGCTTGAATGGGCGGGCCTACAATGAGCAGTTCTTC,CASSLNGRAYNEQFF
TRBD2,few,TRBV6-1,TRBJ2-2,TGTGCCAGCATCGCACTAGCGGGCCCCCGGGACACCGGGGAGCTGTTTTTT,CASIALAGPRDTGELFF
TRBD1,few,TRBV12-3/TRBV12-4,TRBJ2-2,TGTGCCAGCAGCCCGGGACAGGGAATGTTTGGTACCGGGCTGTTTTTT,CASSPGQGMFGTGLFF
TRBD2,-,TRBV5-1,TRBJ2-1,TGCGCCAGCAGCTTGAAACTAGCGGGAGGAGGCAATGAGCAGTTCTTC,CASSLKLAGGGNEQFF
-,-,TRBV5-1,TRBJ1-2,TGCGCCAGCAGCCCATTGATCGGGGATGGCTACACCTTC,CASSPLIGDGYTF
-,-,TRBV20-1,TRBJ2-1,TGCAGTGCCCCTCGGGGAAGTAACTACAATGAGCAGTTCTTC,CSAPRGSNYNEQFF
-,-,TRBV5-6,TRBJ2-1,TGTGCCAGCAGCTCGGGGGACCGCCGCTCCTACAATGAGCAGTTCTTC,CASSSGDRRSYNEQFF
-,few,TRBV11-2,TRBJ2-1,TGTGCCAGCAGCTTAGGGCCCCGCGGGGACTTCGAGCAGTTCTTC,CASSLGPRGDFEQFF
-,many,TRBV2,TRBJ2-1,TGTGCCAGCAGATACGGGGGCGGTGAGCAGTTCTTC,CASRYGGGEQFF
-,-,TRBV5-1,TRBJ1-6,TGCGCCAGCAGCTTGGGACCAACCGGGCAGGCTAGTTCACCCCTCCACTTT,CASSLGPTGQASSPLHF
-,-,TRBV12-3/TRBV12-4,TRBJ1-1,TGTGCCAGCAGTTTTCCGGGGATTGAGAACACTGAAGCTTTCTTT,CASSFPGIENTEAFF
-,-,TRBV20-1,TRBJ1-4,TGCAGTGCTACCCCGGATGTAGGAGAAAAACTGTTTTTT,CSATPDVGEKLFF
-,few,TRBV5-1,TRBJ2-1,TGCGCCAGCAGCCTACTTATGACTGGCGCTGGTGAGCAGTTCTTC,CASSLLMTGAGEQFF
-,-,TRBV5-1,TRBJ2-3,TGCGCCAGCAGCCCCATGACAGGCCCTAAAACGGATACGCAGTATTTT,CASSPMTGPKTDTQYF
-,few,TRBV7-2,TRBJ1-3,TGTGCCAGCAGCTGGGGACTGGAATCTGGAAACACCATATATTTT,CASSWGLESGNTIYF
TRBD2,few,TRBV30,TRBJ2-7,TGTGCCTGGAGAACTAGCGACGGCTACGAGCAGTACTTC,CAWRTSDGYEQYF
TRBD1,-,TRBV6-5,TRBJ2-7,TGTGCCAGCAGTTCGGACAGGGCAGCCTCCTACGAGCATTACTTC,CASSSDRAASYEHYF
-,few,TRBV12-3/TRBV12-4,TRBJ2-4,TGTGCCAGCACCCGAAAGAGCAATTCAGCAAAAAACTTC,CASTRKSNSAKNF
-,-,TRBV2,TRBJ2-2,TGTGCCAGCAGTGAGGGCCCCGGGGAGCTGTTTTTT,CASSEGPGELFF
TRBD1,few,TRBV2,TRBJ1-4,TGTGCCAGCAGTGACAGGGGGAATGAAAAACTGTTTTTT,CASSDRGNEKLFF
-,few,TRBV5-1,TRBJ2-1,TGCGCCAGCAGCTTGGGGAGAGGGGCTGATTACAATGAGCAGTTCTTC,CASSLGRGADYNEQFF